A single sample gave rise to the 26 T cell receptor beta chains below, sequenced in a study of PD-1 blockade in mismatch repair-deficient tumors. The assay was immunoSEQ multiplex PCR, and TCRdb's table has in-frame clones only and misses some. The sample shows 80,000 to 100,000 clones, about 85% of them seen only once. The material was peripheral blood, obtained 12 weeks after starting pembrolizumab. The receptors here all came from an adult with mismatch repair-deficient cancer.

The chain has TRBV15 and TRBJ1-5; D is perhaps TRBD1 (5 bases). CDR3 size: 17 residues. Trimming took 4 bases from V and 3 from J, leaving 19 bases between them. Germline CDR1 and CDR2: LNHNV and YYDKDF (reference sequence). This CDR3 reads CATSTVRDAGPNQPQHF. The DNA of the CDR3 is TGTGCCACCAGCACCGTGAGGGATGCAGGGCCCAATCAGCCCCAGCATTTT.

This chain connects TRBV7-3 to TRBJ2-2; D gene uncertain. The CDR3 length is 13 residues. Germline CDR1 SGHTA, CDR2 FQGTGA. Trimming took 6 bases from V and 1 from J, leaving 6 bases between them. The CDR3 DNA reads as TGTGCCAGCAGATGGTGGAACACCGGGGAGCTGTTTTTT. Translation: CASRWWNTGELFF.

This chain connects TRBV9 to TRBJ2-5; 9 bases are a match to TRBD2. The J segment lost 4 bases and the V segment lost 4 bases, leaving 17 bases of the junction unmatched. The CDR3 length is 18 residues. Looked up from germline, CDR1 is SGDLS and CDR2 is YYNGEE. The CDR3 reads CASSPFVGSGSIAETQYF. DNA for the CDR3: TGTGCCAGCAGCCCTTTCGTGGGTAGCGGGAGTATAGCAGAGACCCAGTACTTC.

This chain connects TRBV9 to TRBJ2-3; no clear D gene. The CDR3 is made up of 16 amino acids. V lost 0 bases, J lost 0 bases, and 11 bases lay in between. Germline V lookup: CDR1 SGDLS, CDR2 YYNGEE. The CDR3 reads CASSVAADPSTDTQYF. DNA of the CDR3: TGTGCCAGCAGCGTAGCGGCAGACCCTAGCACAGATACGCAGTATTTT.

This chain joins TRBV6-1 and TRBJ2-2, with D unclear. This CDR3 is 14 amino acids long. The ends were cut back, 4 bases at V and 7 bases at J, with 13 bases in the middle. Germline V gene data show CDR1 as MNHNS and CDR2 as SASEGT. The CDR3: CASSVVFVGGELFF. The CDR3 bases are TGTGCCAGCAGTGTGGTCTTTGTTGGCGGGGAGCTGTTTTTT.

The V and J genes are TRBV11-2 and TRBJ2-1; D remains ambiguous. The CDR3 is 15 residues long. V lost 0 bases and J lost 5, with 11 bases in between. Germline V gene sequence: CDR1 SGHAT, CDR2 FQNNGV. The CDR3 sequence is CASSLDIGQNNEQFF. DNA for the CDR3: TGTGCCAGCAGCTTAGATATTGGGCAAAACAATGAGCAGTTCTTC.

The chain has TRBV5-1 and TRBJ1-1; D unclear. The germline gives CDR1 SGHRS, CDR2 YFSETQ. Between the trimmed V and J ends, which lost 1 base and 0 bases, there was a span of 10 bases. The CDR3 loop spans 15 amino acids. DNA of the CDR3: TGCGCCAGCAGCTTGCCTGCCGGTTTGAACACTGAAGCTTTCTTT. This translates into CASSLPAGLNTEAFF.

The rearrangement uses TRBV10-3 and TRBJ2-7; TRBD2 agrees at 8 bases. The junction had 7 bases not matched to a gene; V was cut back by 3 bases and J by 3 bases. The CDR3 extends over 15 amino acids. Germline lookup yields CDR1 ENHRY and CDR2 SYGVKD. CDR3 residues: CAISERREVDYEQYF. The CDR3 nucleotides are TGTGCCATCAGTGAAAGGCGGGAGGTTGACTACGAGCAGTACTTC.

Here the CDR3 DNA reads TGTGCCAGCAGCTTGGTCGGGTACGAGCAGTACTTC. Translating it yields CASSLVGYEQYF. This chain connects TRBV5-5 to TRBJ2-7; the D is unclear. The V and J ends lost 0 bases and 4 bases respectively, with 5 bases between them. Germline loops: CDR1 SGHKS, CDR2 YYEKEE (reference sequence). The CDR3 is made up of 12 amino acids.

CDR3 bases: TGTGCCAGTAGTATACAGGGGGTTGGCTATGGCTACACCTTC. Translation: CASSIQGVGYGYTF. The chain links TRBV19 to TRBJ1-2; 7 bases match TRBD1. The V segment lost 2 bases and the J segment 4 bases; nucleotides outside the gene matches: 4. CDR1 and CDR2 (germline): LNHDA, SQIVND (reference sequence). This CDR3 contains 14 residues.

The genes are TRBV27 and TRBJ2-1; 7 bases are shared with TRBD2. Germline assignment: CDR1 MNHEY and CDR2 SMNVEV (reference sequence). The junction had 14 bases not matched to a gene; V was cut back by 6 bases and J by 6 bases. The CDR3 has 16 amino acids. CDR3 in amino acids: CASRPPWGGVGNEQFF. The DNA for the CDR3 is TGTGCCAGCAGACCTCCCTGGGGGGGGGTTGGCAATGAGCAGTTCTTC.

In DNA form, the CDR3 reads TGTGCCAGCAGACCGGGACAGGGTCTTTTTGGCTACACCTTC. Its translation: CASRPGQGLFGYTF. The rearrangement links TRBV6-1 to TRBJ1-2; 9 bases map to TRBD1. Germline assignment: CDR1 MNHNS and CDR2 SASEGT. The CDR3 is 14 amino acids. Trimming cost V 6 bases and J 7 bases; bases outside gene matches: 9.

The V and J genes are TRBV6-5 and TRBJ2-2, with D unclear. V lost 6 bases and J 4 bases, leaving 12 bases between the germline ends. Germline CDR1 is MNHEY and CDR2 is SVGAGI. There are 14 residues in the CDR3. DNA of the CDR3: TGTGCCAGCAGGCTGCCCGGTGGCACCGGGGAGCTGTTTTTT. Translating it yields CASRLPGGTGELFF.

This clone has a handful of counts. The CDR3 sequence: CSATQGYEQYF. CDR3 in DNA: TGCAGTGCCACACAAGGCTACGAGCAGTACTTC. The chain employs TRBV20-1 and TRBJ2-7; D is unresolved. Trimming stripped 6 bases from V and 3 bases from J, with 9 bases between. The CDR3 runs 11 residues. CDR1 is DFQATT, CDR2 SNEGSKA, per germline (reference sequence).

This clone is classed as medium-sized. The J gene is TRBJ2-2, the V gene TRBV30; D gene unclear. The CDR3 runs 14 residues. V shed 0 bases and J shed 3 bases, with 8 bases lying between them. Germline CDR1 reads GTSNPN; CDR2 reads SVGIG (reference sequence). This CDR3 is CAWSVESYTGELFF. In DNA, the CDR3 is TGTGCCTGGAGTGTAGAAAGCTACACCGGGGAGCTGTTTTTT.

The V call is TRBV19, the J call TRBJ2-3; 12 positions agree with TRBD2. This CDR3 comprises 13 residues. The germline V gene encodes CDR1 LNHDA and CDR2 SQIVND (reference sequence). Trimming removed 9 bases from V and 4 bases from J; junction bases left unmatched: 2. Written as DNA, the CDR3 is TGTGCCAGACGACTAGCGGGAGCAGATACGCAGTATTTT. Translating gives CARRLAGADTQYF.

The chain joins TRBV27 to TRBJ1-1; 7 bases map to TRBD1. The germline V gene encodes CDR1 MNHEY and CDR2 SMNVEV (reference sequence). The CDR3 runs 14 residues. The V and J ends lost 2 bases and 1 base, in that order; junction bases with no gene match: 1. The CDR3 is CASSLQGGNTEAFF. In nucleotides, the CDR3 is TGTGCCAGCAGTTTACAGGGGGGGAACACTGAAGCTTTCTTT.

This clone was seen only once. The chain employs TRBV5-8 and TRBJ1-6; D is undetermined. CDR1 is SGHTS, CDR2 YDEGEE, per germline. V was shortened by 4 bases and J by 14 bases, with 10 bases between the two germline ends. The CDR3 totals 11 residues. CDR3 residues: CASSGRGALHF. As DNA, the CDR3 is TGTGCCAGCAGCGGTAGAGGAGCCCTCCACTTT.

This rearrangement joins TRBV27 to TRBJ2-3; D is unclear. Looked up from germline, CDR1 is MNHEY and CDR2 is SMNVEV (reference sequence). Trimming left V 2 bases short and J 6 bases short, with 9 bases between. The CDR3 consists of 13 residues. CDR3 nucleotides: TGTGCCAGCAGTTTAAAAGCGCATGATACGCAGTATTTT. Protein: CASSLKAHDTQYF.

The table lists this clone with a few counts. V and J are TRBV19 and TRBJ1-2; no definite D call. Trimming removed 5 bases at V and 3 bases at J, with 7 bases between. The CDR3 length is 12 residues. Looked up from germline, CDR1 is LNHDA and CDR2 is SQIVND (reference sequence). The CDR3 DNA is TGTGCCAGTAGTTTGCCAGACTATGGCTACACCTTC. It is translated as CASSLPDYGYTF.

The chain is built from TRBV2 and TRBJ1-1; maybe TRBD1 (5 bases). Per the germline V gene, CDR1 is SNHLY and CDR2 is FYNNEI. Trimming stripped 3 bases from V and 0 bases from J, with 8 bases between. The CDR3 loop spans 14 amino acids. CDR3 sequence (DNA): TGTGCCAGCAGTGATGGGGGGATGAACACTGAAGCTTTCTTT. Its translation is CASSDGGMNTEAFF.

The genes are TRBV6-5 and TRBJ1-2; maybe TRBD1 (6 bases). This CDR3 has 14 amino acids. Trimming pared 3 bases from V and 8 bases from J, leaving 16 bases between. Germline V gene sequence: CDR1 MNHEY, CDR2 SVGAGI. The CDR3 is CASSYSATGWGYTF. The CDR3 DNA is TGTGCCAGCAGTTATTCCGCGACAGGATGGGGCTACACCTTC.

This clone was found a few times. The J gene is TRBJ1-4, the V gene TRBV18, with D possibly being TRBD1 (6 bases). Germline V CDR1 and CDR2: KGHSH, LQKENI. V lost 6 bases to trimming and J lost 6 bases, with 14 bases between them. CDR3 length: 14 residues. This CDR3 is CASSQGRQDEKLFF. The DNA of the CDR3 is TGTGCCAGCTCGCAGGGGAGACAGGATGAAAAACTGTTTTTT.

This chain connects TRBV16 to TRBJ2-7; D gene unclear. Germline CDR1 reads KGHSY; CDR2 reads FQNENV. Trimming pared 4 bases from V and 7 bases from J, leaving 11 bases between. This CDR3 comprises 12 residues. CDR3 sequence reads: CASSLTGREQYF. The CDR3 DNA is TGTGCCAGCAGCCTGACTGGACGGGAGCAGTACTTC.

The rearrangement uses TRBV6-1 and TRBJ1-3; D uncertain. Between the trimmed V and J ends, which lost 8 bases and 3 bases, there was a span of 14 bases. Germline V CDR1 and CDR2: MNHNS, SASEGT. This CDR3 is built from 14 residues. CDR3 in amino acids: CASDFQGFGNTIYF. The DNA of the CDR3 is TGTGCCAGCGACTTTCAAGGATTTGGAAACACCATATATTTT.

V and J are TRBV5-4 and TRBJ2-7; 7 positions match TRBD2. Germline values: CDR1 SGHNT, CDR2 YYREEE (reference sequence). The J segment lost 6 bases and the V segment lost 0 bases, leaving 12 bases of the junction unmatched. The CDR3 spans 16 residues. The CDR3 protein is CASSLVAGVLGSEQYF. The CDR3, as DNA: TGTGCCAGCAGCTTGGTTGCGGGAGTGCTTGGAAGCGAGCAGTACTTC.